This T cell receptor (beta chain) was obtained from a study of T cells in Graves' hyperthyroidism and ophthalmopathy. As for the study in general: Peripheral blood samples were taken at initial diagnosis, prior to any treatment.

Trimming left V 2 bases short and J 5 bases short, with 3 bases between. Germline CDR1 is KGHSH and CDR2 is LQKENI. This CDR3 has 11 residues. Amplification of TCR beta CDR3 regions was performed using RNA transcripts as template. With the HTBI primer set, the TCR CDR3 went through a first round of RT-PCR. TCRdb called the multiplex PCR reads again in MiXCR, with one record for every CDR3 protein. Of more than 150,000 distinct CDR3 sequences in the sample, around 15% were seen once. This clonotype was seen many times. This receptor was obtained from a woman aged 50 to 60 with Graves' hyperthyroidism. This sequence joins TRBV18 and TRBJ2-5, with D uncertain. Input material: blood. The CDR3 bases are TGTGCCAGCTCACCATGGGAGACCCAGTACTTC. It yields the protein CASSPWETQYF.